The 5 T cell receptor beta chains below all came from one sample that was sequenced in a study of blood T cells in healthy people across ages. Using a J-beta primer mix together with a sample-barcoded 5' primer, a second PCR was run for roughly 6 to 11 cycles. TCRdb recomputed calls from the 5' RACE reads with MiXCR, one row per CDR3 protein. The table shows hundreds of thousands of distinct CDR3 sequences, with more than 55% occurring only once. Material for sequencing was blood. The source is a man aged 40-49 years in good health.

This clonotype was observed a few times. The chain is built from TRBV5-5 and TRBJ1-6; D gene uncertain. V lost 5 bases and J lost 8, with 8 bases in between. This CDR3 has 12 amino acids. Per germline, CDR1 SGHKS and CDR2 YYEKEE (reference sequence). This chain's CDR3 is CASSYQDSPLHF. The CDR3 nucleotides are TGTGCCAGCAGTTACCAAGATTCACCCCTCCACTTT. The entire variable domain, with the rest obtained from reference TRBV5-5 and TRBJ1-6, is as follows: DAGVTQSPTHLIKTRGQQVTLRCSPISGHKSVSWYQQVLGQGPQFIFQYYEKEERGRGNFPDRFSARQFPNYSSELNVNALLLGDSALYLCASSYQDSPLHFGNGTRLTVT.

The chain links TRBV29-1 to TRBJ2-5, with 8 positions matching TRBD1. The J call may not be correct, given that the DNA end is closer to TRBJ2-7. The CDR3 covers 13 residues. Germline assignment: CDR1 SQVTM and CDR2 ANQGSEA. This chain's CDR3 is CSVIVTGEGEQYF. DNA of the CDR3: TGCAGCGTTATTGTGACAGGGGAAGGCGAGCAGTACTTC.

The chain links TRBV6-2 or TRBV6-3 to TRBJ2-1; 9 positions match TRBD2. V dropped 6 bases and J dropped 6; count of bases not matched to a gene: 21. CDR1 is MNHEY and CDR2 is SVGEGT in the germline V gene. The CDR3 length is 19 residues. CDR3 sequence reads: CASSFNSKLAGAIPNEQFF. The CDR3 DNA reads TGTGCCAGCAGCTTTAACAGCAAGTTAGCGGGAGCGATCCCCAATGAGCAGTTCTTC.

The chain is built from TRBV7-3 and TRBJ2-1; D ambiguous. This CDR3 contains 15 residues. Per the germline V gene, CDR1 is SGHTA and CDR2 is FQGTGA. V lost 3 bases and J 4 bases, leaving 13 bases between the germline ends. The CDR3: CASSLDKTPYNEQFF. The CDR3 nucleotides are TGTGCCAGCAGCTTGGATAAGACTCCTTACAATGAGCAGTTCTTC.

This rearrangement joins TRBV5-1 to TRBJ2-3, with TRBD2 identical over 10 bases. CDR1 is SGHRS and CDR2 is YFSETQ in the germline V gene. The ends lost 5 bases at V and 3 bases at J; junction bases unmatched: 6. CDR3 length: 15 residues. Written as DNA, the CDR3 is TGCGCCAGCAGGCGCTGGACTAGCGGAACAGATACGCAGTATTTT. Its translation: CASRRWTSGTDTQYF.